A selection of T cell receptor beta chains follows, all from one sample in a study of cytomegalovirus exposure and HLA in healthy donors. Assay used: immunoSEQ multiplex PCR; TCRdb lists only in-frame clones, some missing. Among over 40,000 clones, 75% to 90% were seen once, and the ten largest hold roughly 8%. Sequencing used PBMCs. These receptors were taken from a woman aged 40-49 years in good health and CMV-seropositive. The CDR3 runs from the conserved cysteine through the conserved F or W. The order of the fields is V gene, clone size, D gene, J gene, CDR3 length, CDR3 protein, CDR3 DNA. A D gene is named only where the DNA matches it firmly. Rows give clone size only sometimes, using once, few, many, or a class for an expanded clone.

v_call: TRBV2; clone_size: -; d_call: -; j_call: TRBJ1-2; cdr3_length: 16; cdr3_aa: CASPRGRVDRDYGYTF; cdr3_nt: TGTGCCAGCCCCAGGGGCAGGGTCGATCGGGATTATGGCTACACCTTC
v_call: TRBV7-9; clone_size: -; d_call: -; j_call: TRBJ2-7; cdr3_length: 13; cdr3_aa: CASSQPTDYEQYF; cdr3_nt: TGTGCCAGCAGCCAACCGACAGACTACGAGCAGTACTTC
v_call: TRBV7-9; clone_size: -; d_call: TRBD1; j_call: TRBJ2-1; cdr3_length: 12; cdr3_aa: CASSWTGIEQFF; cdr3_nt: TGTGCCAGCAGCTGGACAGGGATTGAGCAGTTCTTC
v_call: TRBV11-2; clone_size: -; d_call: TRBD1; j_call: TRBJ1-6; cdr3_length: 19; cdr3_aa: CASSPRDRGASSYNSPLHF; cdr3_nt: TGTGCCAGCAGCCCCCGGGACAGGGGTGCCAGCTCCTATAATTCACCCCTCCACTTT
v_call: TRBV28; clone_size: -; d_call: TRBD1; j_call: TRBJ1-5; cdr3_length: 15; cdr3_aa: CASRIRDSSNQPQHF; cdr3_nt: TGTGCCAGCAGAATAAGGGACAGTAGCAATCAGCCCCAGCATTTT
v_call: TRBV6-1; clone_size: -; d_call: -; j_call: TRBJ1-5; cdr3_length: 14; cdr3_aa: CASSTVYSNQPQHF; cdr3_nt: TGTGCCAGCAGTACAGTTTATAGCAATCAGCCCCAGCATTTT
v_call: TRBV5-1; clone_size: few; d_call: -; j_call: TRBJ2-7; cdr3_length: 13; cdr3_aa: CASSLGAGSEQYF; cdr3_nt: TGCGCCAGCAGCTTGGGGGCGGGCAGCGAGCAGTACTTC
v_call: TRBV19; clone_size: once; d_call: TRBD1; j_call: TRBJ2-6; cdr3_length: 19; cdr3_aa: CASSIQGQPLFSGANVLTF; cdr3_nt: TGTGCCAGTAGTATACAGGGACAGCCTCTTTTCTCTGGGGCCAACGTCCTGACTTTC
v_call: TRBV9; clone_size: -; d_call: -; j_call: TRBJ2-3; cdr3_length: 16; cdr3_aa: CASSVRPLLLADTQYF; cdr3_nt: TGTGCCAGCAGCGTCCGCCCCCTACTTTTGGCAGATACGCAGTATTTT
v_call: TRBV5-1; clone_size: -; d_call: -; j_call: TRBJ1-6; cdr3_length: 16; cdr3_aa: CASSRDTGLNNSPLHF; cdr3_nt: TGCGCCAGCAGCAGAGACACAGGGTTGAATAATTCACCCCTCCACTTT
v_call: TRBV7-2; clone_size: -; d_call: -; j_call: TRBJ2-3; cdr3_length: 12; cdr3_aa: CASRLSTGTQYF; cdr3_nt: TGTGCCAGCAGGTTAAGCACAGGTACGCAGTATTTT